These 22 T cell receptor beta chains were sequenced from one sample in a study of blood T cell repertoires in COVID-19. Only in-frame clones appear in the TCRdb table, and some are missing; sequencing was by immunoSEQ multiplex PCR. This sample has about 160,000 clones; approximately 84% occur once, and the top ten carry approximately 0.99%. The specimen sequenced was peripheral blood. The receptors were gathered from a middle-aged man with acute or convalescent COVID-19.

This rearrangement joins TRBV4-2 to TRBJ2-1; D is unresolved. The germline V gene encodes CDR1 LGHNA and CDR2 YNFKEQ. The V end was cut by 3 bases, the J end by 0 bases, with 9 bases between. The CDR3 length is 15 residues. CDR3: CASSQSLSSYNEQFF. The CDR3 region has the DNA TGTGCCAGCAGCCAGTCTCTGAGCTCCTACAATGAGCAGTTCTTC.

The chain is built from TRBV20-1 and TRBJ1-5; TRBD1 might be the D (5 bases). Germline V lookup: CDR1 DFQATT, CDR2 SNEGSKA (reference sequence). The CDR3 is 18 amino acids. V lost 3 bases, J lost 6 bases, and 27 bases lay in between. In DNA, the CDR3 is TGCAGTGCTAGTCCAAGGGGCGCCGGCCGTTTAGGGGTTCAGCCCCAGCATTTT. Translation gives CSASPRGAGRLGVQPQHF.

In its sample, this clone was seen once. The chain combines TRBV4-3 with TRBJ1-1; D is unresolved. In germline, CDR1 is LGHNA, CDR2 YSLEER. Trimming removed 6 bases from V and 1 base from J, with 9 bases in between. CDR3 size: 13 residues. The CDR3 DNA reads TGCGCCAGCAGTCACAGACCGAACACTGAAGCTTTCTTT. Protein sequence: CASSHRPNTEAFF.

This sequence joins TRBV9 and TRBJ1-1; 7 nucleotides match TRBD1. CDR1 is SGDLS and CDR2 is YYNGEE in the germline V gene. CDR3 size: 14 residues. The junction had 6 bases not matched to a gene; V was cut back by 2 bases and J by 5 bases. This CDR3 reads CASSVRPGGTEAFF. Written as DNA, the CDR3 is TGTGCCAGCAGCGTCCGCCCAGGGGGGACTGAAGCTTTCTTT. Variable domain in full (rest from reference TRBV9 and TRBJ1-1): DSGVTQTPKHLITATGQRVTLRCSPRSGDLSVYWYQQSLDQGLQFLIQYYNGEERAKGNILERFSAQQFPDLHSELNLSSLELGDSALYFCASSVRPGGTEAFFGQGTRLTVV.

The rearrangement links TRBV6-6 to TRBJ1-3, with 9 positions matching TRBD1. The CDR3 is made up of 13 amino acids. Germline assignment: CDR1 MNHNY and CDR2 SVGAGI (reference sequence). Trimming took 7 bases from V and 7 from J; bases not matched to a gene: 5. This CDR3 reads CASKPGQGNTIYF. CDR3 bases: TGTGCCAGCAAACCAGGACAGGGGAACACCATATATTTT.

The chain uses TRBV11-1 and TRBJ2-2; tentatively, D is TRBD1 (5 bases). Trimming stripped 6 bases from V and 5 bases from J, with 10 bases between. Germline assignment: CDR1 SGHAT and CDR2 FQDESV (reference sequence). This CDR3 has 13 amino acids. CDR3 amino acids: CASSARGTGELFF. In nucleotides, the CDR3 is TGTGCCAGCAGTGCTAGGGGTACCGGGGAGCTGTTTTTT.

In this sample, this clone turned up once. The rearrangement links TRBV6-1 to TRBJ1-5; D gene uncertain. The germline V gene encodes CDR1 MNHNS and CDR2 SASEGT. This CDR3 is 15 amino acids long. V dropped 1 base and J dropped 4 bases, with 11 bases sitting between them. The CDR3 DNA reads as TGTGCCAGCAGTGAAGGACCGGGTTTAAATCAGCCCCAGCATTTT. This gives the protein CASSEGPGLNQPQHF.

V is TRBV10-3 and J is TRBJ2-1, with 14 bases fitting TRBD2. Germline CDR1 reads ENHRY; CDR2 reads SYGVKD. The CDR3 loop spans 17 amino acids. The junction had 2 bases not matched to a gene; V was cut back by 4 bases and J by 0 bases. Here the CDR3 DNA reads TGTGCCATCAGTGGGGGACTAGCGGGGGCCTCCTACAATGAGCAGTTCTTC. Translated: CAISGGLAGASYNEQFF.

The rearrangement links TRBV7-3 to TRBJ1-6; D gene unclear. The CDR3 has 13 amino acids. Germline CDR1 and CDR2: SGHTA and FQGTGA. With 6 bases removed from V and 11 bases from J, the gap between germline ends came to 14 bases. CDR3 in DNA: TGTGCCAGCAGTCCTGCGCCAGGAACACCCCTCCACTTT. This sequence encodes CASSPAPGTPLHF.

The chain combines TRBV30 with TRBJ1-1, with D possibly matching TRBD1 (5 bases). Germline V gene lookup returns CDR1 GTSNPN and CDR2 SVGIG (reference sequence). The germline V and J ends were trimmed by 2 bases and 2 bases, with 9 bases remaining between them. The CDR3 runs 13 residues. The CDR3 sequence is CAWSTTGNTEAFF. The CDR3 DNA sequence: TGTGCCTGGAGTACCACAGGTAACACTGAAGCTTTCTTT.

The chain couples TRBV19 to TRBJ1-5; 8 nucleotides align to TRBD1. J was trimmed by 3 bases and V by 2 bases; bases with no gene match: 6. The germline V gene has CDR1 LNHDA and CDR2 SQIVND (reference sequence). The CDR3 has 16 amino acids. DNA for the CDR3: TGTGCCAGTAGTATAATGTCAGGGGGCTTCAATCAGCCCCAGCATTTT. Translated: CASSIMSGGFNQPQHF.

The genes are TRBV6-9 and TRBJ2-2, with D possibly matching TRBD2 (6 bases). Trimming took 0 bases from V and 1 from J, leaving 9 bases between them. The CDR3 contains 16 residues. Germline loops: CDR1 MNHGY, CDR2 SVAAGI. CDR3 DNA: TGTGCCAGCAGTTATTCATGGGGGGAGAACACCGGGGAGCTGTTTTTT. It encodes CASSYSWGENTGELFF.

In DNA form, the CDR3 reads TGTGCCAGTAGGCTTGGACAGGGGCCTAGTGAAGCTTTCTTT. Protein: CASRLGQGPSEAFF. This chain connects TRBV19 to TRBJ1-1; 9 bases align to TRBD1. This CDR3 region has 14 residues. Per the germline V gene, CDR1 is LNHDA and CDR2 is SQIVND (reference sequence). V lost 6 bases, J lost 7 bases, and 9 bases stayed unmatched.

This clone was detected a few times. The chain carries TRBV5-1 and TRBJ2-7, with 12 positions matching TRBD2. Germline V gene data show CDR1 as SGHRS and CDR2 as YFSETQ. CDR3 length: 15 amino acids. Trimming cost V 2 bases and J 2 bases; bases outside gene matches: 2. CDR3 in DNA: TGCGCCAGCAGCTTACTAGCGGGGGGAGCCTACGAGCAGTACTTC. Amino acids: CASSLLAGGAYEQYF.

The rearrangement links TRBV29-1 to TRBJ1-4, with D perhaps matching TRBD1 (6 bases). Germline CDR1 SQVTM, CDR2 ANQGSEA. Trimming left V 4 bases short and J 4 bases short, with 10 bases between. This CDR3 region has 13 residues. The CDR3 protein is CSVGTANNEKLFF. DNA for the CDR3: TGCAGCGTTGGGACAGCCAATAATGAAAAACTGTTTTTT.

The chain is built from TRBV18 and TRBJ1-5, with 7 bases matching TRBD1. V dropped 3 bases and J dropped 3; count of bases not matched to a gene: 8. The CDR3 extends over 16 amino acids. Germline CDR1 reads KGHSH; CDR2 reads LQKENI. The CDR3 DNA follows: TGTGCCAGCTCACCCAAAGACAGGGTATTCAATCAGCCCCAGCATTTT. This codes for CASSPKDRVFNQPQHF. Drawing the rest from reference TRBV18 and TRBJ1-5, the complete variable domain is NAGVMQNPRHLVRRRGQEARLRCSPMKGHSHVYWYRQLPEEGLKFMVYLQKENIIDESGMPKERFSAEFPKEGPSILRIQQVVRGDSAAYFCASSPKDRVFNQPQHFGDGTRLSIL.

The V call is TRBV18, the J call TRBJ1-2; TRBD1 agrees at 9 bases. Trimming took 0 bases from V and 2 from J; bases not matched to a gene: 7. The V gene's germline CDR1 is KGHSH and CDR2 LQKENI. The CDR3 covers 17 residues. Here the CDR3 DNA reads TGTGCCAGCTCACCACCTAGAGGACAGGGGCCCAACTATGGCTACACCTTC. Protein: CASSPPRGQGPNYGYTF.

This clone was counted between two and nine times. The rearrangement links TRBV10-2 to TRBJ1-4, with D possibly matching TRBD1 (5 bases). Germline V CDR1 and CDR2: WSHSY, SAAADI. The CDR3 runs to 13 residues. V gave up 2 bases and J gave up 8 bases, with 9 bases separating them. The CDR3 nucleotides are TGCGCCAGCAGTGAGAGGGGAAAGGAAAAACTGTTTTTT. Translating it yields CASSERGKEKLFF.

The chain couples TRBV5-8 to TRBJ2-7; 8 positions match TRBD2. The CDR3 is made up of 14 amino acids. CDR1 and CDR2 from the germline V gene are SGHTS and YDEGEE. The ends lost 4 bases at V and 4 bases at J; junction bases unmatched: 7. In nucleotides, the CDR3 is TGTGCCAGCAGCCTCGGGGGGGGAGGGTACGAGCAGTACTTC. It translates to CASSLGGGGYEQYF.

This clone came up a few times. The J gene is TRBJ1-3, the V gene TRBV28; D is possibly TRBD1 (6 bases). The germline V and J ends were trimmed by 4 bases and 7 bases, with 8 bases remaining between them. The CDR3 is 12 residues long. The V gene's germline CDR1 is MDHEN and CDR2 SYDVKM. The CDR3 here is CASSSRGNTIYF. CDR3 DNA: TGTGCCAGCAGTTCCAGGGGTAACACCATATATTTT.

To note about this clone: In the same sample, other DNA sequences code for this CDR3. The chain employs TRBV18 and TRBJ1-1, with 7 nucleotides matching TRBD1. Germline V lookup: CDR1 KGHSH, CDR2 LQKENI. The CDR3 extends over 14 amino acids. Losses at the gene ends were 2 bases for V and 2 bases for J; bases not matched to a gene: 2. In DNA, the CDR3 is TGTGCCAGCTCACCAACAGGGGTCAACACTGAAGCTTTCTTT. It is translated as CASSPTGVNTEAFF.

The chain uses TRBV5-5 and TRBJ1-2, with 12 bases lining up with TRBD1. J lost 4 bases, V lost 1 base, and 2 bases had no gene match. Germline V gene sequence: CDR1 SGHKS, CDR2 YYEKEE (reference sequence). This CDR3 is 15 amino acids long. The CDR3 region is CASSLLGQGAYGYTF. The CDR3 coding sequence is TGTGCCAGCAGCTTGCTGGGACAGGGGGCCTATGGCTACACCTTC.